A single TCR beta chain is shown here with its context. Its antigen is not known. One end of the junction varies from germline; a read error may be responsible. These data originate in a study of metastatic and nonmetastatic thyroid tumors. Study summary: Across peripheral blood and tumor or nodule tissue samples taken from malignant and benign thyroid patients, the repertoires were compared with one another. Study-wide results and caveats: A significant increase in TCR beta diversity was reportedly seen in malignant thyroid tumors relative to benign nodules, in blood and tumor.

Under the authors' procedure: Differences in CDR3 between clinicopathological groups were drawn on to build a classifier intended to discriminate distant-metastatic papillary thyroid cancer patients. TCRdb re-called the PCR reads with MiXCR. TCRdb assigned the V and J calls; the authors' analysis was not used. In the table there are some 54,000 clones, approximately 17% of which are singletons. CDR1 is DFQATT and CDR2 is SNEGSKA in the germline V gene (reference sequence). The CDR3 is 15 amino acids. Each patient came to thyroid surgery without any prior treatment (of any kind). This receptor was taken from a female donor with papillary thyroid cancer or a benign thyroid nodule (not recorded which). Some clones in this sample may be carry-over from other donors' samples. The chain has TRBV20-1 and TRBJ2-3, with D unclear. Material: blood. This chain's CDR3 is CSARDPISPTYTQYF. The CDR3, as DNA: TGCAGTGCTAGAGATCCCATTTCTCCCACATATACGCAGTATTTT.